Given below is one TCR beta chain in context. No antigen is known for it. Base quality data are lacking; no much larger clone is found one base away. Participants in the prospective study were enrolled through a virtual design, were aged roughly 18 to 100 years, and lived in 24 United States geographic areas. To assign participants to cohorts, the prospective study relied on clinical history that participants themselves reported in a screening survey and a study questionnaire. In the prospective study, whole blood, serum and a nasopharyngeal or oropharyngeal swab were collected from each participant by mobile phlebotomists. Prospective study participants could optionally give additional blood draws and questionnaires over an approximately two-month period. Prospective study blood samples were shipped either frozen or at room temperature before DNA extraction. Taken from the germline V gene, the CDR1 and CDR2 loops are ENHRY and SYGVKD. The CDR3 runs 13 residues from the cysteine to the phenylalanine. Just the 39-base CDR3 DNA is kept, in frame starting at base 1. Trimming takes 2 bases from V and 7 bases from J, and the germline ends sit 6 bases apart.

The data belong to a study of blood T cell repertoires in COVID-19 (TCRdb year 2020). With respect to the entire study: ImmuneRACE Cohort 3 recovered participants were defined by two consecutive negative NP/OP PCR tests, healthcare professional clearance, or symptom resolution. Collaborator samples came from the United States, Italy and Spain and covered acute and convalescent phases of COVID-19. The material from the prospective study consisted of cDNA or gDNA derived from T cells, B-cell-depleted T cells, or PBMCs. The dataset comprised deeply sampled blood TCRbeta repertoires from subjects exposed to, actively infected with, or recovered from COVID-19. The repertoires were released in a freely available public database meant as a resource for research on the immune response to SARS-CoV-2. The samples were drawn from the first 160 participants of the ongoing ImmuneRACE study and from 950 to 1,500 subjects provided by 6 global collaborators. Nearly every sample came with metadata listing a de-identified subject ID, COVID-19 status, age in years and sex. Where available, HLA class I and class II types were taken from metadata supplied by the sample provider and were not determined by assay-based typing.

The immunoSEQ Assay, a bias-controlled multiplex PCR, was used to amplify TCRbeta CDR3 regions from genomic DNA. Under the source paper's analysis protocol: The number of nucleated cells in each sample was estimated from the amplification of reference gene primers within the assay. To quantify the absolute abundance of each unique TCRbeta CDR3 rearrangement, sequence reads were collapsed and filtered. For each sample, productive Simpson clonality was calculated as the square root of Simpson's diversity index across productive rearrangements. TCRdb limited this immuneACCESS table to in-frame rearrangements with V and J called. A share of clones is missing; checked studies link under half to unresolved V genes, and the rest is unexplained. That table is the source of V, J and clone size, and D and trimming were worked out from the DNA. This sample comprises approximately 210,000 clones, around 87% of them detected only once. The biggest ten clones account for roughly 7.2% of the sample.

On the study overall, not on this receptor specifically: Clinical and demographic metadata were provided uncurated, with the amount varying by source and participant.

The sequencing input was PBMCs or T cells enriched from blood (not recorded which). The rearrangement combines TRBV10-3 with TRBJ1-6, with TRBD1 tentatively as D gene (6 bases match). This TCR derives from a man younger than 40 in a cohort exposed to, infected with or recovered from COVID-19 (not recorded which). The sequenced DNA is TGTGCCATCAGTGAGGGACAGAATTCACCCCTCCACTTT. Its amino acids are CAISEGQNSPLHF.